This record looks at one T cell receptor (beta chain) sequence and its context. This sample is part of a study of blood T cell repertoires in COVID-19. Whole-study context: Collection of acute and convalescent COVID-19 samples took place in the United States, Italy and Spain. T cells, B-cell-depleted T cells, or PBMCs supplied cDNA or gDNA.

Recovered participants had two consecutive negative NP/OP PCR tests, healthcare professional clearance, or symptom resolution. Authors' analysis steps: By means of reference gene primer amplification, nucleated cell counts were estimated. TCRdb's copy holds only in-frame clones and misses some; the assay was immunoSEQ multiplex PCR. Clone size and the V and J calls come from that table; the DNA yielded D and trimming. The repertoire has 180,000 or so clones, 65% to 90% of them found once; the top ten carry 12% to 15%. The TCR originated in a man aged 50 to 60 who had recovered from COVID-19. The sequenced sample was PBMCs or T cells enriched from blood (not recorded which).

Written as DNA, the CDR3 is TGCGCCAGCAGCCAGGACAGGGGGCTCCGTGGCTACACCTTC. Amino acid sequence: CASSQDRGLRGYTF. This rearrangement joins TRBV5-1 to TRBJ1-2, with 11 bases that match TRBD1. The length of the CDR3 is 14 residues. V shed 4 bases, J shed 7 bases, and the junction held 6 bases outside the gene matches. Germline V CDR1 and CDR2: SGHRS, YFSETQ. Looking up the rest from reference TRBV5-1 and TRBJ1-2 gives the full variable domain: KAGVTQTPRYLIKTRGQQVTLSCSPISGHRSVSWYQQTPGQGLQFLFEYFSETQRNKGNFPGRFSGRQFSNSRSEMNVSTLELGDSALYLCASSQDRGLRGYTFGSGTRLTVV.